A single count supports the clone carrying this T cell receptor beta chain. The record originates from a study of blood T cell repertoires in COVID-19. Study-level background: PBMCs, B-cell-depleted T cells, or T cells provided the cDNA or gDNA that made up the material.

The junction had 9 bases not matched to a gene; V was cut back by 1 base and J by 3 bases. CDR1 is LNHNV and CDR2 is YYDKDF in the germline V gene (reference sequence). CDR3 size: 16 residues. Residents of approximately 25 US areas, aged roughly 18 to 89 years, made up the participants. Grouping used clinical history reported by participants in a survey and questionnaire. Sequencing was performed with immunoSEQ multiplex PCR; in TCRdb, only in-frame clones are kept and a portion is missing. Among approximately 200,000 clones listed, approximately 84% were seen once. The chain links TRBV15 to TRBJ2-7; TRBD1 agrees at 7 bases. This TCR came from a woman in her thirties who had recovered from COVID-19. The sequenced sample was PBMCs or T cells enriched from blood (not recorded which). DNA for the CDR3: TGTGCCACCAGCAGAGTGGTCGGGACAGTAAACTACGAGCAGTACTTC. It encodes CATSRVVGTVNYEQYF.